Described below is a single TCR beta chain sequence and its context. Its antigen is currently not known. No much larger clone exists at a distance of one base, and base qualities are not known. The sample originates from a study of blood T cell repertoires in COVID-19 (dated by TCRdb to about 2020). For the study in its entirety: Samples covering the acute and convalescent phases of COVID-19 were provided by collaborators in the United States, Italy and Spain. Nearly every sample came with metadata listing a de-identified subject ID, COVID-19 status, age in years and sex. The dataset comprised deeply sampled blood TCRbeta repertoires from subjects exposed to, actively infected with, or recovered from COVID-19. The samples were drawn from the first 160 participants of the ongoing ImmuneRACE study and from some 1,300 subjects provided by 6 global collaborators. The prospective study material was composed of cDNA or gDNA derived from T cells, B-cell-depleted T cells, or PBMCs. The repertoires were released in a freely available public database intended as a resource for research on the immune response to SARS-CoV-2. Where available, HLA class I and class II types were obtained from metadata supplied by the sample provider rather than from assay-based typing. Points the paper makes about the study in general: The amount of clinical and demographic metadata varied by source and participant and was provided uncurated.

TCRbeta CDR3 regions were amplified from genomic DNA by means of the immunoSEQ Assay, a bias-controlled multiplex PCR. As for the authors' bioinformatics: The number of nucleated cells in each sample was estimated by amplification of reference gene primers within the assay. Sequence reads were collapsed and filtered to measure the absolute abundance of every unique TCRbeta CDR3 rearrangement. Productive Simpson clonality was computed per sample as the square root of Simpson's diversity index over productive rearrangements. TCRdb re-hosts the immuneACCESS table, in-frame sequences only. Its copies lack some clones; in the studies checked, an unresolved V gene accounts for under half of them, and the cause for the rest is not known. Clonal size and the V and J genes are those of that table, whereas D and trimming came from the DNA. This sample holds over 300,000 clones; 85% to 90% were observed only once. Clones ranked in the top ten supply 6.5% to 7% of the sample.

Each collaborating institution followed its own protocols to collect whole blood in K2EDTA tubes. For TCRbeta analysis, collaborator samples were shipped as frozen whole blood, as isolated PBMCs, or as DNA extracted from either sample type. The CDR3 numbers 15 residues from cysteine through phenylalanine. Only the CDR3 part of the read is kept: 45 bases, read in frame from the first base. Reading the germline V gene gives CDR1 MNHEY and CDR2 SVGAGI. Relative to germline, V is 2 bases shorter and J is 2 bases shorter, with 10 bases between their ends. This sequence uses TRBV6-5 and TRBJ1-5; the best D guess is TRBD1, with 6 bases matching. The specimen sequenced was peripheral blood. The origin of this receptor is a man aged 18 to 30 with active or convalescent COVID-19. The CDR3 region reads CASSYAQGRNQPQHF. The sequenced DNA is TGTGCCAGCAGTTACGCGCAGGGGCGCAATCAGCCCCAGCATTTT.